This TCR beta chain is from a study of tumor-infiltrating lymphocytes in primary liver carcinoma. The sample holds many counts of this clonotype. From unsorted bulk tissue weighing about 17-30 mg, DNA and RNA were co-extracted. With roughly 0.5 ug total RNA as template and a constant-region primer, TCR beta cDNA was made. Three nested multiplex PCR rounds, a slightly modified ARM-PCR, produced the libraries for TCR beta. TCRdb independently ran MiXCR on the multiplex PCR reads; one entry per CDR3 protein. The sample lists fewer than 110,000 distinct CDR3 sequences, around 71% occurring once. Sequencing used liver tumor tissue from sampling region 2. Subset described: tumor region T2, inferior pole. The receptor was derived from a woman in her sixties or seventies with primary liver carcinoma and hepatitis B virus infection.

CDR3 sequence: CASSPRGNIQYF. The CDR3 bases are TGTGCCAGCAGCCCGCGGGGGAACATTCAGTACTTC. This chain connects TRBV7-9 to TRBJ2-4, with TRBD2 identical over 7 bases. The CDR3 consists of 12 residues. Trimming cost V 5 bases and J 7 bases; bases outside gene matches: 2. Germline V CDR1 and CDR2: SEHNR, FQNEAQ (reference sequence). Filled out from reference TRBV7-9 and TRBJ2-4, the complete variable domain reads DTGVSQNPRHKITKRGQNVTFRCDPISEHNRLYWYRQTLGQGPEFLTYFQNEAQLEKSRLLSDRFSAERPKGSFSTLEIQRTEQGDSAMYLCASSPRGNIQYFGAGTRLSVL.